A single sample is the source of the 5 T cell receptor beta chains below, sequenced in a study of cytomegalovirus exposure and HLA in healthy donors. Vbeta (60) and Jbeta (13) primers were used in the PCR. Assay used: immunoSEQ multiplex PCR; TCRdb lists only in-frame clones, some missing. Its listing shows about 92,000 clones. Sequencing was done on a sample of PBMCs. The receptors were sampled from a man over 45 in good health and CMV-seropositive.

The rearrangement uses TRBV30 and TRBJ2-6; D uncertain. The V gene's germline CDR1 is GTSNPN and CDR2 SVGIG (reference sequence). The V gene lost 2 bases and the J gene lost 0 bases, with 5 bases spanning the gap. The CDR3 totals 14 residues. The CDR3: CAWSPHSGANVLTF. The DNA for the CDR3 is TGTGCCTGGAGTCCCCACTCTGGGGCCAACGTCCTGACTTTC.

J is TRBJ2-7 and V is TRBV18; the match to TRBD1 covers 9 bases. Per the germline V gene, CDR1 is KGHSH and CDR2 is LQKENI. After removal of 6 bases from V and 1 base from J, the junction contained 7 bases not matched to a gene. The CDR3 loop spans 15 amino acids. CDR3 residues: CASSTGGDLSYEQYF. CDR3 nucleotide sequence: TGTGCCAGCTCCACAGGGGGCGACCTTTCCTACGAGCAGTACTTC. Drawing the rest from reference TRBV18 and TRBJ2-7, the complete variable domain is NAGVMQNPRHLVRRRGQEARLRCSPMKGHSHVYWYRQLPEEGLKFMVYLQKENIIDESGMPKERFSAEFPKEGPSILRIQQVVRGDSAAYFCASSTGGDLSYEQYFGPGTRLTVT.

This sequence joins TRBV2 and TRBJ1-2; tentatively, D is TRBD1 (5 bases). The ends were cut back, 6 bases at V and 2 bases at J, with 13 bases in the middle. The CDR3 spans 14 residues. CDR1 and CDR2 (germline): SNHLY, FYNNEI. For the CDR3, the DNA is TGTGCCAGCAGAGCGACAGACATCAACTATGGCTACACCTTC. Translation gives CASRATDINYGYTF.

This chain links TRBV2 with TRBJ2-7; the match to TRBD1 covers 7 bases. Germline V gene data show CDR1 as SNHLY and CDR2 as FYNNEI. CDR3 size: 10 residues. The CDR3 DNA sequence: TGTGCCAGCACCATACCGGGACAGAACGTC. It yields the protein CASTIPGQNV.

V and J are TRBV30 and TRBJ1-3; tentatively, D is TRBD1 (5 bases). CDR1 is GTSNPN and CDR2 is SVGIG in the germline V gene (reference sequence). V lost 5 bases, J lost 2 bases, and 13 bases lay in between. The CDR3 has 14 residues. The CDR3 spells CAWCPGVAGNTIYF. The CDR3, as DNA: TGTGCCTGGTGCCCGGGGGTGGCTGGAAACACCATATATTTT.